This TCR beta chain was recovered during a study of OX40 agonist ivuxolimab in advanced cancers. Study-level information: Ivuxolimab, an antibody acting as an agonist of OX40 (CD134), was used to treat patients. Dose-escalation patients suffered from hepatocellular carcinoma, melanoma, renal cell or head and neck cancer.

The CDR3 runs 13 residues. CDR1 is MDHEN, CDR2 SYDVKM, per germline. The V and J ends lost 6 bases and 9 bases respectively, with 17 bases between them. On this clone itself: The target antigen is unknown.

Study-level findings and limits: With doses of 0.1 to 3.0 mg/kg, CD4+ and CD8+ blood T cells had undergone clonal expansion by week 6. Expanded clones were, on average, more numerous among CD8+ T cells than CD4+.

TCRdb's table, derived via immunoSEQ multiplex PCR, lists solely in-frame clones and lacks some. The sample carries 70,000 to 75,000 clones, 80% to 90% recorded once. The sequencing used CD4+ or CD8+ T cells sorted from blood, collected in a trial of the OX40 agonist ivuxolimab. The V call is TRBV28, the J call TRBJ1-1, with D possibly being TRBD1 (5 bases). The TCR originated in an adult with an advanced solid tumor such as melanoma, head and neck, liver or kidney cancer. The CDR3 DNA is TGTGCCAGCAGCCGACTCCTGGGGGGACAAGCTTTCTTT. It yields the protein CASSRLLGGQAFF.